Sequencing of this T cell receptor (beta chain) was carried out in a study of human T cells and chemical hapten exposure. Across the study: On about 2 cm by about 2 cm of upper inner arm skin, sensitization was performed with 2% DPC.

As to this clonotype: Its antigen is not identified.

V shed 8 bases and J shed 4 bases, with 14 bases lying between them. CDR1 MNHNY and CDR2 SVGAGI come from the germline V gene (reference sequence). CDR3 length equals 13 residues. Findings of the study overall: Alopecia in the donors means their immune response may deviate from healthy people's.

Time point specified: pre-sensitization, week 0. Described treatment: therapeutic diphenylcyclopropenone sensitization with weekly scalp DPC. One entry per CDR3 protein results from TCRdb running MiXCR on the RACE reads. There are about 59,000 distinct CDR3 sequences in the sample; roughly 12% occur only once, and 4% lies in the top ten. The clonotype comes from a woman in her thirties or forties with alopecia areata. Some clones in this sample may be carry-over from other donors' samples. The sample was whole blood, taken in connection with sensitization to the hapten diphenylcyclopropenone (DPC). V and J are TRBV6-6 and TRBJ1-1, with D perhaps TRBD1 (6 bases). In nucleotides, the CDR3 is TGTGCCAGCCAACAGGGCGCGTCCACTGAAGCTTTCTTT. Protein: CASQQGASTEAFF.